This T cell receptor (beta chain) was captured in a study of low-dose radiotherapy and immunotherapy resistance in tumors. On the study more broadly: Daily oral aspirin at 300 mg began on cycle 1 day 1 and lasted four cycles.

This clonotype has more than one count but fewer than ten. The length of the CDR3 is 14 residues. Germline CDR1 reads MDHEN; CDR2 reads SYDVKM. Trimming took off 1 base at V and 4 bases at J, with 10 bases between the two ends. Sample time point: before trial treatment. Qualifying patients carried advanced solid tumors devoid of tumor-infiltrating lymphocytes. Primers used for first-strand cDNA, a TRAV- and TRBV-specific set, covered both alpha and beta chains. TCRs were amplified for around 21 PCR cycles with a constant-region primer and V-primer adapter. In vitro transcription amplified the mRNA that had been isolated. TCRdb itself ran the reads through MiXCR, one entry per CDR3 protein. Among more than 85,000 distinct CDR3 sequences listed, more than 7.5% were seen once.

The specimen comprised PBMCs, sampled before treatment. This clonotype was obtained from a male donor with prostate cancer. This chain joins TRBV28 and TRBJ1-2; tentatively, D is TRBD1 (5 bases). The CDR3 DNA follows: TGTGCCAGCAGTTTATCTGGGGCGACCTATGGCTACACCTTC. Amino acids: CASSLSGATYGYTF.